This is a list of T cell receptor beta chains from one sample in a study of T cells in Graves' hyperthyroidism and ophthalmopathy. In TCRdb, the multiplex PCR reads were re-called with MiXCR into one record per CDR3 protein. The table lists hundreds of thousands of distinct CDR3 sequences, approximately 16% of them singletons. Sequenced sample: blood. Receptors originate from a woman aged 40 to 50 with Graves' ophthalmopathy. Both conserved end residues are part of each CDR3. The D gene is left open where the match is weak. Some rows have no size entry. The others give once, few or many, or a class for an expanded clone.

v_gene: TRBV12-3/TRBV12-4; d_gene: TRBD1; abundance: few; j_gene: TRBJ1-1; CDR3aa: CASSLGGQGGRTEAFF; CDR3nt: TGTGCCAGCAGTTTAGGGGGACAGGGAGGGAGAACTGAAGCTTTCTTT
v_gene: TRBV6-2/TRBV6-3; d_gene: TRBD1; abundance: -; j_gene: TRBJ1-6; CDR3aa: CASSSTPGQGSPLHF; CDR3nt: TGTGCCAGCAGTTCAACTCCGGGACAGGGTTCACCCCTCCACTTT
v_gene: TRBV5-1; d_gene: -; abundance: -; j_gene: TRBJ1-2; CDR3aa: CASSLVPGSNYGYTF; CDR3nt: TGCGCCAGCAGCTTGGTCCCGGGGTCGAACTATGGCTACACCTTC
v_gene: TRBV28; d_gene: -; abundance: many; j_gene: TRBJ2-3; CDR3aa: CASSAPGYTSTDTQYF; CDR3nt: TGTGCCAGCAGTGCCCCAGGGTACACTAGCACAGATACGCAGTATTTT
v_gene: TRBV5-1; d_gene: TRBD2; abundance: many; j_gene: TRBJ2-2; CDR3aa: CASSLSTSAGELFF; CDR3nt: TGCGCCAGCAGCTTGTCGACTAGCGCCGGGGAGCTGTTTTTT
v_gene: TRBV2; d_gene: -; abundance: many; j_gene: TRBJ2-4; CDR3aa: CASSEIQNNIQYF; CDR3nt: TGTGCCAGCAGTGAAATCCAGAACAACATTCAGTACTTC
v_gene: TRBV5-1; d_gene: -; abundance: many; j_gene: TRBJ2-7; CDR3aa: CASSLGPRGLLPYEQYF; CDR3nt: TGCGCCAGCAGCTTGGGTCCCCGGGGGCTCCTCCCCTACGAGCAGTACTTC
v_gene: TRBV12-3/TRBV12-4; d_gene: -; abundance: many; j_gene: TRBJ1-1; CDR3aa: CASIDERGNTEAFF; CDR3nt: TGTGCCAGCATCGACGAGCGAGGGAACACTGAAGCTTTCTTT
v_gene: TRBV2; d_gene: TRBD2; abundance: -; j_gene: TRBJ2-5; CDR3aa: CASTTSGRAGETQYF; CDR3nt: TGTGCCAGCACCACTAGCGGGAGGGCCGGGGAGACCCAGTACTTC
v_gene: TRBV20-1; d_gene: -; abundance: many; j_gene: TRBJ2-7; CDR3aa: CSVIGRATYEQYF; CDR3nt: TGCAGTGTCATAGGGCGGGCCACCTACGAGCAGTACTTC
v_gene: TRBV3-1; d_gene: -; abundance: many; j_gene: TRBJ1-2; CDR3aa: CASSLRTDRRGYTF; CDR3nt: TGTGCCAGCAGCCTCAGAACAGACAGAAGAGGCTACACCTTC
v_gene: TRBV5-1; d_gene: -; abundance: few; j_gene: TRBJ2-7; CDR3aa: CASGSFRAHEQYF; CDR3nt: TGCGCCAGCGGCTCTTTCAGGGCTCACGAGCAGTACTTC
v_gene: TRBV30; d_gene: -; abundance: many; j_gene: TRBJ1-1; CDR3aa: CAWRPQGFTEAFF; CDR3nt: TGTGCCTGGAGGCCTCAGGGGTTCACTGAAGCTTTCTTT
v_gene: TRBV7-8; d_gene: TRBD1; abundance: many; j_gene: TRBJ2-3; CDR3aa: CASSWTGVKTGRPGTQYF; CDR3nt: TGTGCCAGCAGTTGGACAGGGGTTAAGACGGGGCGGCCAGGTACGCAGTATTTT
v_gene: TRBV7-9; d_gene: -; abundance: -; j_gene: TRBJ2-2; CDR3aa: CASSSQPQGTGELFF; CDR3nt: TGTGCCAGCAGCTCCCAACCCCAAGGCACCGGGGAGCTGTTTTTT
v_gene: TRBV28; d_gene: TRBD1; abundance: few; j_gene: TRBJ1-2; CDR3aa: CASSRQGPANYGYTF; CDR3nt: TGTGCCAGCAGCCGACAGGGCCCCGCTAACTATGGCTACACCTTC
v_gene: TRBV19; d_gene: -; abundance: many; j_gene: TRBJ2-3; CDR3aa: CASNSGRNLVSDTQYF; CDR3nt: TGTGCCAGTAACTCAGGTCGGAACCTCGTATCAGATACGCAGTATTTT
v_gene: TRBV4-1; d_gene: TRBD1; abundance: -; j_gene: TRBJ2-3; CDR3aa: CASSQLGTATDTQYF; CDR3nt: TGCGCCAGCAGCCAGCTCGGGACAGCTACAGATACGCAGTATTTT
v_gene: TRBV2; d_gene: TRBD1; abundance: many; j_gene: TRBJ1-4; CDR3aa: CASSSGQGYLKLFF; CDR3nt: TGTGCCAGCAGTTCCGGACAGGGGTATTTGAAACTGTTTTTT
v_gene: TRBV27; d_gene: TRBD1; abundance: many; j_gene: TRBJ2-7; CDR3aa: CASSPTWDRVHEQYF; CDR3nt: TGTGCCAGCAGTCCTACGTGGGACAGGGTCCACGAGCAGTACTTC
v_gene: TRBV30; d_gene: -; abundance: many; j_gene: TRBJ1-5; CDR3aa: CAWSIRPGGQPQHF; CDR3nt: TGTGCCTGGAGTATCCGTCCAGGCGGGCAGCCCCAGCATTTT
v_gene: TRBV6-1; d_gene: -; abundance: few; j_gene: TRBJ2-2; CDR3aa: CASPGNTGELFF; CDR3nt: TGTGCCAGCCCGGGGAACACCGGGGAGCTGTTTTTT
v_gene: TRBV7-9; d_gene: -; abundance: many; j_gene: TRBJ2-2; CDR3aa: CASSPRGQGNTGELFF; CDR3nt: TGTGCCAGCAGCCCGCGGGGGCAGGGGAACACCGGGGAGCTGTTTTTT